This TCR beta chain was captured in a study of cytomegalovirus exposure and HLA in healthy donors. The study ran its PCR with 60 Vbeta and 13 Jbeta primers. Libraries were prepared by immunoSEQ multiplex PCR; TCRdb keeps only in-frame clonotypes and omits some of them. The sample lists roughly 140,000 clones; approximately 81% were seen once. Remarks on this clone: The target antigen is unknown.

Deletions cut 7 bases from V and 6 bases from J, with 18 bases between. CDR1 is MNHEY and CDR2 is SVGAGI in the germline V gene. The CDR3 has 14 amino acids. Findings of the study overall: Reportedly, TCR beta sequences accurately predicted HLA-A and HLA-B alleles in most subjects. Cytomegalovirus status was reportedly diagnosed by the classifier with high sensitivity and specificity. Fewer N-insertions than the roughly 600-donor mean were reportedly shown by an Asian-associated ancestry cluster in a later analysis.

V usage is TRBV6-5 and J usage is TRBJ1-1; D perhaps matches TRBD1 (5 bases). The clonotype originates from a boy aged 2 to 9 in good health and CMV-seronegative. Sequenced sample: PBMCs. The CDR3 spells CASKALGVVAEAFF. The CDR3 bases are TGTGCCAGCAAGGCCTTAGGGGTGGTCGCTGAAGCTTTCTTT.